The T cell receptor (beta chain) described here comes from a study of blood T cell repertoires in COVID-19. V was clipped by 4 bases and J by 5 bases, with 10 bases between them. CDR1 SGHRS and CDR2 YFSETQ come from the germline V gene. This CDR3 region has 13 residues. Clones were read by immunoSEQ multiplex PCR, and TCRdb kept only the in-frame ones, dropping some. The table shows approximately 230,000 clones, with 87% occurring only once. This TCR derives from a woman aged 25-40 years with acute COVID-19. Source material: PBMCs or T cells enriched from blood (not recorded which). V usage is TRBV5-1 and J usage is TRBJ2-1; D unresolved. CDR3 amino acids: CASSRSMDNEQFF. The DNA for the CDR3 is TGCGCCAGCAGCCGGAGCATGGACAATGAGCAGTTCTTC.